A single sample gave rise to the 18 T cell receptor beta chains below, sequenced in a study of CD8+CD57+ T cells in acquired aplastic anemia. Genomic DNA acted as the template from which TCR beta VDJ combination and CDR3 sequence profiling were carried out. A single record per CDR3 protein comes from TCRdb applying MiXCR to the reads. The sample consists of under 250,000 distinct CDR3 sequences, almost 35% of them appearing once. Sequencing was carried out using sorted CD4+, CD8+, or CD8+CD57+ T cells (not recorded which) from PBMCs. The origin of the receptors is a human donor in good health, serving as a control.

This clonotype was picked up many times. V and J are TRBV20-1 and TRBJ1-1, with a tentative D call TRBD1 (5 bases). The V end was cut by 3 bases, the J end by 0 bases, with 11 bases between. CDR3 length: 14 amino acids. Germline loops: CDR1 DFQATT, CDR2 SNEGSKA (reference sequence). The CDR3 loop reads CSASGGAVNTEAFF. The CDR3, as DNA: TGCAGTGCTAGTGGAGGGGCAGTGAACACTGAAGCTTTCTTT.

This clonotype was recorded many times. The chain recombines TRBV7-2 with TRBJ2-1, with 7 bases that match TRBD2. Trimming took 2 bases from V and 8 from J; bases not matched to a gene: 9. CDR1 is SGHTA and CDR2 is FQGNSA in the germline V gene. The CDR3 extends over 15 amino acids. The CDR3 loop is CASSLRRLAPDEQFF. Written as DNA, the CDR3 is TGTGCCAGCAGCTTACGACGACTAGCTCCAGATGAGCAGTTCTTC.

This clonotype was counted at least ten times. The chain employs TRBV5-1 and TRBJ2-7, with D hard to call. Trimming took off 0 bases at V and 4 bases at J, with 5 bases between the two ends. CDR1 is SGHRS and CDR2 is YFSETQ in the germline V gene. This CDR3 spans 12 amino acids. CDR3 sequence: CASSLDRYEQYF. In nucleotides, the CDR3 is TGCGCCAGCAGCTTGGACAGATACGAGCAGTACTTC.

This clonotype was seen a few times. The CDR3 here is CSARDPGVFSGNTIYF. The CDR3, as DNA: TGCAGTGCTAGAGATCCAGGGGTATTCTCTGGAAACACCATATATTTT. The chain has TRBV20-1 and TRBJ1-3, with TRBD1 as a possible D gene (6 bases). Germline assignment: CDR1 DFQATT and CDR2 SNEGSKA (reference sequence). The CDR3 contains 16 residues. Trimming cost V 0 bases and J 0 bases, with 12 bases left between them.

The chain employs TRBV18 and TRBJ1-2, with 8 nucleotides matching TRBD1. The CDR3 has 15 amino acids. The V gene end was trimmed by 4 bases and the J gene end by 2 bases; junction bases not matched to a gene: 6. Germline V gene sequence: CDR1 KGHSH, CDR2 LQKENI. The CDR3 here is CASSQGTGDNYGYTF. CDR3 coding DNA: TGTGCCAGCTCACAGGGGACAGGAGACAACTATGGCTACACCTTC.

Comment on this clonotype: A much more abundant neighbour one base away suggests this may be a read error. The chain couples TRBV11-2 to TRBJ2-7; 8 positions agree with TRBD1. V lost 1 base to trimming and J lost 8 bases; unmatched junction nucleotides: 10. Germline V gives CDR1 SGHAT, CDR2 FQNNGV. The CDR3 covers 15 residues. CDR3 DNA sequence: TGTGCCAGCAGCTTAGGGACAGGGTACCCTCACAAGCAGTACTTC. Translation: CASSLGTGYPHKQYF.

This clonotype was counted many times. The chain has TRBV20-1 and TRBJ2-7, with 16 nucleotides matching TRBD2. V gave up 3 bases and J gave up 6 bases; unmatched junction bases: 5. Germline CDR1 and CDR2: DFQATT and SNEGSKA (reference sequence). This CDR3 has 15 amino acids. This CDR3 is CSASPGTSGGGEQYF. Here the CDR3 DNA reads TGCAGTGCTAGCCCCGGGACTAGCGGGGGGGGCGAGCAGTACTTC.

The chain uses TRBV14 and TRBJ2-3; weak D call: TRBD2 (5 bases). The CDR3 loop spans 15 amino acids. V shed 3 bases and J shed 0 bases, with 10 bases lying between them. Germline V gene sequence: CDR1 SGHDN, CDR2 FVKESK. CDR3 sequence reads: CASSQGSGSTDTQYF. CDR3 bases: TGTGCCAGCAGCCAGGGGAGCGGAAGCACAGATACGCAGTATTTT.

Details on this clonotype: The junction differs from germline at one of its ends, possibly a read error. The chain carries TRBV2 and TRBJ2-3; D is undetermined. This CDR3 spans 12 amino acids. Germline assignment: CDR1 SNHLY and CDR2 FYNNEI. Written as DNA, the CDR3 is TGTGCCGGCAGTTACAGCACAGATACGCAGTATTTT. Amino acids: CAGSYSTDTQYF.

This CDR3 is CSVEDRQNYGYTF. CDR3 DNA: TGCAGCGTTGAAGATAGGCAGAACTATGGCTACACCTTC. The chain joins TRBV29-1 to TRBJ1-2; D call uncertain. Germline V lookup: CDR1 SQVTM, CDR2 ANQGSEA. Trimming pared 0 bases from V and 2 bases from J, leaving 7 bases between. The CDR3 loop spans 13 amino acids.

This clonotype showed up many times. The genes are TRBV7-2 and TRBJ1-5; the D is unclear. Trimming pared 5 bases from V and 5 bases from J, leaving 10 bases between. Germline V lookup: CDR1 SGHTA, CDR2 FQGNSA. This CDR3 has 13 amino acids. The CDR3 loop reads CASSRRGDQPQHF. The CDR3 DNA sequence: TGTGCCAGCAGCCGCCGTGGCGATCAGCCCCAGCATTTT. The entire variable domain, with the rest obtained from reference TRBV7-2 and TRBJ1-5, is as follows: GAGVSQSPSNKVTEKGKDVELRCDPISGHTALYWYRQSLGQGLEFLIYFQGNSAPDKSGLPSDRFSAERTGGSVSTLTIQRTQQEDSAVYLCASSRRGDQPQHFGDGTRLSIL.

This clonotype was picked up a small number of times. V usage is TRBV7-9 and J usage is TRBJ2-1; D uncertain. Germline V gene lookup returns CDR1 SEHNR and CDR2 FQNEAQ (reference sequence). Trimming pared 3 bases from V and 10 bases from J, leaving 16 bases between. The CDR3 loop spans 14 amino acids. In nucleotides, the CDR3 is TGTGCCAGCAGCTTTTCTCTAGGTTTCGGAGAGCAGTTCTTC. Residues: CASSFSLGFGEQFF.

This clonotype was picked up a small number of times. Since a much larger clone is just one base distant, this may be a read error. The chain joins TRBV29-1 to TRBJ1-5; D might be TRBD1 (6 bases). Germline V gene sequence: CDR1 SQVTM, CDR2 ANQGSEA. V lost 4 bases and J 7 bases, leaving 17 bases between the germline ends. This CDR3 contains 14 residues. CDR3 sequence (DNA): TGCAGCGTTGGGGAAATAGGGGGAAACCAGCCCCAGCATTTT. Protein sequence: CSVGEIGGNQPQHF.

Turning to this clonotype: This may be a read error, as it is one base from a much larger clone. This chain uses TRBV20-1 with TRBJ2-5, with D perhaps matching TRBD1 or TRBD2 (5 bases each). Germline V gene data show CDR1 as DFQATT and CDR2 as SNEGSKA (reference sequence). The CDR3 has 14 residues. In nucleotides, the CDR3 is TGCAGTGCTAGAGATCTAAGGGACCAAGAGGCCCAGTACTTC. Residues: CSARDLRDQEAQYF.

This clonotype has only one observation. The rearrangement uses TRBV2 and TRBJ1-2; 10 positions match TRBD1. Trimming at V came to 4 bases and at J to 8 bases, leaving 4 bases not matched to a gene. The CDR3 sequence is 13 residues long. Germline V gene sequence: CDR1 SNHLY, CDR2 FYNNEI. The CDR3: CASSGGTGEGYTF. The CDR3 region has the DNA TGTGCCAGCAGTGGGGGGACAGGGGAAGGCTACACCTTC.

The table lists this clonotype with a count of one. A much bigger clone sits one base away, suggesting this may be a read error. The chain couples TRBV10-3 to TRBJ2-3; TRBD2 matches at 8 bases. The germline gives CDR1 ENHRY, CDR2 SYGVKD. V lost 5 bases and J lost 5; bases outside the gene matches: 9. The CDR3 covers 15 residues. CDR3 bases: TGTGCCATCAGTTACGGGCGGGAGGATGTAGATACGCAGTATTTT. Its protein product is CAISYGREDVDTQYF.

V usage is TRBV13 and J usage is TRBJ2-2; 7 bases align to TRBD1. V lost 10 bases, J lost 0 bases, and 14 bases stayed unmatched. This CDR3 has 17 residues. CDR1 is PRHDT and CDR2 is FYEKMQ in the germline V gene (reference sequence). This CDR3 is CATSSRDRKSNTGELFF. The CDR3 DNA sequence: TGTGCCACTTCATCCCGGGACAGAAAATCGAACACCGGGGAGCTGTTTTTT. Full variable domain (outside the CDR3, taken from reference TRBV13 and TRBJ2-2): AAGVIQSPRHLIKEKRETATLKCYPIPRHDTVYWYQQGPGQDPQFLISFYEKMQSDKGSIPDRFSAQQFSDYHSELNMSSLELGDSALYFCATSSRDRKSNTGELFFGEGSRLTVL.

This clonotype was observed many times. V is TRBV9 and J is TRBJ1-5; 8 positions match TRBD1. Trimming cost V 4 bases and J 5 bases; bases outside gene matches: 8. This CDR3 is 15 amino acids long. Germline loops: CDR1 SGDLS, CDR2 YYNGEE. The DNA for the CDR3 is TGTGCCAGCAGCAAAGACAGGGGCGGACATCAGCCCCAGCATTTT. It translates to CASSKDRGGHQPQHF.